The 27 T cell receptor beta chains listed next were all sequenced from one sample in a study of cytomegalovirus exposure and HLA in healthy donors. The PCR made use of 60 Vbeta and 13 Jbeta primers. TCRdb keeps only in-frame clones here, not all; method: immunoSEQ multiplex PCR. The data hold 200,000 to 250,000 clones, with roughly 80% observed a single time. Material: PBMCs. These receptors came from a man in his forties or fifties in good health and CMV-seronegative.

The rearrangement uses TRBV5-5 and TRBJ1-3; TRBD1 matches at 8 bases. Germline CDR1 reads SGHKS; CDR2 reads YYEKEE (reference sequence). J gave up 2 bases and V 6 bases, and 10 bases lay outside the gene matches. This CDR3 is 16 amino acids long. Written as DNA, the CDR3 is TGTGCCAGCACCCGGACAGGGCCAATGACTGGAAACACCATATATTTT. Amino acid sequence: CASTRTGPMTGNTIYF.

This CDR3 reads CASSGTGTVNSGYTF. In nucleotides, the CDR3 is TGTGCCAGCAGTGGAACCGGGACAGTCAATTCTGGCTACACCTTC. The chain employs TRBV9 and TRBJ1-2, with TRBD1 matching 7 bases. CDR1 SGDLS and CDR2 YYNGEE come from the germline V gene. The V segment lost 5 bases and the J segment 7 bases; nucleotides outside the gene matches: 14. The CDR3 length is 15 residues.

The DNA of the CDR3 is TGTGCCAGCAGCCCCCTAGTACGTACCACCGGGGAGCTGTTTTTT. Translation: CASSPLVRTTGELFF. This sequence joins TRBV9 and TRBJ2-2; no clear D gene. From germline, CDR1 is SGDLS and CDR2 YYNGEE. Trimming stripped 4 bases from V and 4 bases from J, with 14 bases between. CDR3 size: 15 residues.

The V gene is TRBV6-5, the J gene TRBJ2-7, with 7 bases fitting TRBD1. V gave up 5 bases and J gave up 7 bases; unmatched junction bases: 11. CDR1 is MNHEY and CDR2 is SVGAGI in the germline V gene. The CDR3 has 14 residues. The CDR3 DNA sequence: TGTGCCAGCAGTCAAGGACAGGCGTCCAGGGAGCAGTACTTC. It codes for CASSQGQASREQYF.

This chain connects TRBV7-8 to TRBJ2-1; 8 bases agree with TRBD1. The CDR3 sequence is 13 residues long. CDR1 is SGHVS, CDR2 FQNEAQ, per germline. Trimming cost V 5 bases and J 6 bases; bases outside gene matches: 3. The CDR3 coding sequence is TGTGCCAGCAGCCAGGACAGGGTCAATGAGCAGTTCTTC. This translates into CASSQDRVNEQFF. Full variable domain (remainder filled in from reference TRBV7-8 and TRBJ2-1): GAGVSQSPRYKVAKRGQDVALRCDPISGHVSLFWYQQALGQGPEFLTYFQNEAQLDKSGLPSDRFFAERPEGSVSTLKIQRTQQEDSAVYLCASSQDRVNEQFFGPGTRLTVL.

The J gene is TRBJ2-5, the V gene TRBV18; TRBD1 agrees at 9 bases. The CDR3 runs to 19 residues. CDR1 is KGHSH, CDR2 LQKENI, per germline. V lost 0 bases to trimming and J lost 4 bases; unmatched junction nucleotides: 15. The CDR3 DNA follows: TGTGCCAGCTCACCACCGGGTCTGAGTCCGGGACAGGGAGGAGAGACCCAGTACTTC. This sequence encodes CASSPPGLSPGQGGETQYF.

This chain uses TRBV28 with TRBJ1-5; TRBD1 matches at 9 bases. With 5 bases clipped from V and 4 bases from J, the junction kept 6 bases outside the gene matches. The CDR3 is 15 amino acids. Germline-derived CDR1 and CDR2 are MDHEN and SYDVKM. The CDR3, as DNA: TGTGCCAGCAGTCCTACAGGGGGCATGAATCAGCCCCAGCATTTT. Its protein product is CASSPTGGMNQPQHF.

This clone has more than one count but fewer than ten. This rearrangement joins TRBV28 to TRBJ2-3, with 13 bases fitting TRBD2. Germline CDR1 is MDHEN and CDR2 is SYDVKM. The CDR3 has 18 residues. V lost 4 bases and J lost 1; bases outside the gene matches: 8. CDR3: CASSSPGLAGVGTDTQYF. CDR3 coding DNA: TGTGCCAGCAGTTCTCCCGGACTAGCGGGAGTTGGCACAGATACGCAGTATTTT.

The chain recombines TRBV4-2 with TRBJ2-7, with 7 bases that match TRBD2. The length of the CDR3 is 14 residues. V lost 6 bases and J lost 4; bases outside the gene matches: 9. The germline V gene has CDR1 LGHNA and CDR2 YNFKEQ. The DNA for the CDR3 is TGTGCCAGCAGTCTGGGAGGGCCGGGGTACGAGCAGTACTTC. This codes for CASSLGGPGYEQYF.

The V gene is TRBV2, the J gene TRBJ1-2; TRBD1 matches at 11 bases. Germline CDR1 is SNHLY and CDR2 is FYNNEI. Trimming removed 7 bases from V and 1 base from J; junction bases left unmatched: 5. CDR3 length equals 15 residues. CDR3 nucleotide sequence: TGTGCCAGCACCCGGGACAGGGGGTTTAACTATGGCTACACCTTC. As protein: CASTRDRGFNYGYTF.

As DNA, the CDR3 is TGCGCCAGCAGTACCGACACAAACTATGGCTACACCTTC. This gives the protein CASSTDTNYGYTF. This chain joins TRBV10-1 and TRBJ1-2; no definite D call. Germline assignment: CDR1 WNHNN and CDR2 SYGVQD (reference sequence). The CDR3 extends over 13 amino acids. V lost 5 bases and J 2 bases, leaving 9 bases between the germline ends.

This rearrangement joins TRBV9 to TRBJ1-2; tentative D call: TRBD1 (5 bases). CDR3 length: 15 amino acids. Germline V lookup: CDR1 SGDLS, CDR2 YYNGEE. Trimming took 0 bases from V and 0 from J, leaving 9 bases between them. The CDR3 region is CASSVVEGANYGYTF. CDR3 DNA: TGTGCCAGCAGCGTAGTAGAAGGGGCTAACTATGGCTACACCTTC.

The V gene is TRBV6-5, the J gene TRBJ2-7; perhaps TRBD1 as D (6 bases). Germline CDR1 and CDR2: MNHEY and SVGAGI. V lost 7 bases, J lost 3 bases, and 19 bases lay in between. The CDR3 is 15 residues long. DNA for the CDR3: TGTGCCAGCATCAACACAGGGTGGGGAGACTACGAGCAGTACTTC. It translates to CASINTGWGDYEQYF.

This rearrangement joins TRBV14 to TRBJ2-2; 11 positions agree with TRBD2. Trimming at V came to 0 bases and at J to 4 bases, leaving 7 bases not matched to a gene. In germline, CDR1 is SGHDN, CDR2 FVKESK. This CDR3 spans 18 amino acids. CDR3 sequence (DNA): TGTGCCAGCAGCCAAGAGTCGGGCCTAGCGGGAGGCACCGGGGAGCTGTTTTTT. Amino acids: CASSQESGLAGGTGELFF.

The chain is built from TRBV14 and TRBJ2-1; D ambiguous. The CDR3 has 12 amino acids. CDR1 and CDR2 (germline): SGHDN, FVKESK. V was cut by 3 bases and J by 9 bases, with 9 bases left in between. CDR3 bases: TGTGCCAGCAGCCAGAATATGGCTGAGCAGTTCTTC. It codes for CASSQNMAEQFF.

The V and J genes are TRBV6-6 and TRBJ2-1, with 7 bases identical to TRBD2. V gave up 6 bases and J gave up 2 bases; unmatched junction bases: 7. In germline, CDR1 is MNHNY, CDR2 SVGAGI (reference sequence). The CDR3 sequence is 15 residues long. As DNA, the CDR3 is TGTGCCAGCAGCCCCCGACTAGCCCCCTACAATGAGCAGTTCTTC. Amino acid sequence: CASSPRLAPYNEQFF.

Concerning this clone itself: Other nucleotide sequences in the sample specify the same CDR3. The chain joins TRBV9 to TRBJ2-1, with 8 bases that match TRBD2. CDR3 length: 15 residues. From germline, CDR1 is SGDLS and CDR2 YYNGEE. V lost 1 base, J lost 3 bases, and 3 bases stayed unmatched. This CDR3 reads CASSVSGSSYNEQFF. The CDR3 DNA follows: TGTGCCAGCAGCGTAAGCGGGAGTAGCTACAATGAGCAGTTCTTC.

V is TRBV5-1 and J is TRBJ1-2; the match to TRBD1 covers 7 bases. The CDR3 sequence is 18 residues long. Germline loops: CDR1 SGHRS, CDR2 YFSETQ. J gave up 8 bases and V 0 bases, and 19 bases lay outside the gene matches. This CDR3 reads CASSLEGRDFRQGQGYTF. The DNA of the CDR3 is TGCGCCAGCAGCTTGGAAGGTCGGGATTTTCGACAGGGCCAAGGCTACACCTTC. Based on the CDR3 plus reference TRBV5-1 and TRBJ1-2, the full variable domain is KAGVTQTPRYLIKTRGQQVTLSCSPISGHRSVSWYQQTPGQGLQFLFEYFSETQRNKGNFPGRFSGRQFSNSRSEMNVSTLELGDSALYLCASSLEGRDFRQGQGYTFGSGTRLTVV.

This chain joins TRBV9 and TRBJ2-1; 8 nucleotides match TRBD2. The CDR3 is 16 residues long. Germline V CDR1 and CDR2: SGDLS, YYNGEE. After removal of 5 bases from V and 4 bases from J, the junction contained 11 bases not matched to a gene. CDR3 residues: CASSPGGVFSYNEQFF. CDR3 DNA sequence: TGTGCCAGCAGTCCGGGGGGGGTTTTTTCTTACAATGAGCAGTTCTTC.

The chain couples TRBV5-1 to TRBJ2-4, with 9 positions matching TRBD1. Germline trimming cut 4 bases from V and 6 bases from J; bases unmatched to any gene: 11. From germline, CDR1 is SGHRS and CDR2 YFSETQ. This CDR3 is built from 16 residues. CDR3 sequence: CASSPPRTGERNIQYF. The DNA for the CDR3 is TGCGCCAGCAGCCCCCCCCGGACAGGGGAGAGAAACATTCAGTACTTC. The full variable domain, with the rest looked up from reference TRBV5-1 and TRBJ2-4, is KAGVTQTPRYLIKTRGQQVTLSCSPISGHRSVSWYQQTPGQGLQFLFEYFSETQRNKGNFPGRFSGRQFSNSRSEMNVSTLELGDSALYLCASSPPRTGERNIQYFGAGTRLSVL.

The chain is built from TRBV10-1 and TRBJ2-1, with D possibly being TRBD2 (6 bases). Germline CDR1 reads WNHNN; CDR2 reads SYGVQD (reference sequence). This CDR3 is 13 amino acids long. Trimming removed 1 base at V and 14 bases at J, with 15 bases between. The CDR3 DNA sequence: TGCGCCAGCAGTGAGTTTGACGGAGGGCCAGAGTTCTTC. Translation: CASSEFDGGPEFF.

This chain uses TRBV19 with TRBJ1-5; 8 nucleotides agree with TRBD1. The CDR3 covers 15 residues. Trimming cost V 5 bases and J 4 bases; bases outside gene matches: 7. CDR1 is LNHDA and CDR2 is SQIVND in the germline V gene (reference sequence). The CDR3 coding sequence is TGTGCCAGTAGTCAGGGGGCGCCCTTTAATCAGCCCCAGCATTTT. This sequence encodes CASSQGAPFNQPQHF. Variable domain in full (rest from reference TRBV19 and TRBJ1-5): DGGITQSPKYLFRKEGQNVTLSCEQNLNHDAMYWYRQDPGQGLRLIYYSQIVNDFQKGDIAEGYSVSREKKESFPLTVTSAQKNPTAFYLCASSQGAPFNQPQHFGDGTRLSIL.

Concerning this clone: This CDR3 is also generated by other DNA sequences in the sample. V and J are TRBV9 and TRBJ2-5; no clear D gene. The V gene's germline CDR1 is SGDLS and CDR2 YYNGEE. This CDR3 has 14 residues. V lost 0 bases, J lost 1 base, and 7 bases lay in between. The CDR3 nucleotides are TGTGCCAGCAGCGTAGAGGCAGGCCAAGAGACCCAGTACTTC. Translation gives CASSVEAGQETQYF.

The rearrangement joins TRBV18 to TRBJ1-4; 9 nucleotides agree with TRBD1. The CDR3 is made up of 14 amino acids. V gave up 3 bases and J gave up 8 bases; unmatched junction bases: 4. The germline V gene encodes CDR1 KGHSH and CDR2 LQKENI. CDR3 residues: CASSPTDRGEKLFF. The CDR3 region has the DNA TGTGCCAGCTCACCGACGGACAGGGGCGAAAAACTGTTTTTT.

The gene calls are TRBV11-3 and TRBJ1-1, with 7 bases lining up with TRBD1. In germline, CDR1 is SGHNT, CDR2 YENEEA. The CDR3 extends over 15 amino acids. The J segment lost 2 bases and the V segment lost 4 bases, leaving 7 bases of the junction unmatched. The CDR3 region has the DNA TGTGCCAGCAGCTCTCGGACAGGTGCAAACACTGAAGCTTTCTTT. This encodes CASSSRTGANTEAFF.

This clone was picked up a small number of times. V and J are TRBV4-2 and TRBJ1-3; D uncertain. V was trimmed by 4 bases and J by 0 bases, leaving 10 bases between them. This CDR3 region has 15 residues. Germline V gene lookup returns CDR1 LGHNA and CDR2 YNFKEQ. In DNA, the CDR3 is TGTGCCAGCAGCCGTTTGGGCAACTCTGGAAACACCATATATTTT. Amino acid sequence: CASSRLGNSGNTIYF.

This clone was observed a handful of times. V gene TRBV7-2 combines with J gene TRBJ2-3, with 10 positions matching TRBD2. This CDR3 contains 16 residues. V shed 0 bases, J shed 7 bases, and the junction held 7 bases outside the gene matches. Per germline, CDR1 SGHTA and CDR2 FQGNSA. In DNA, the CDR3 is TGTGCCAGCAGCTTAGCGGCTAGCGGGAGCAGGCATACGCAGTATTTT. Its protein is CASSLAASGSRHTQYF.